This TCR beta chain stems from a study of control samples from healthy donors and cancer patients. The CDR3 runs 13 residues. V shed 10 bases and J 2 bases; nucleotides not matched to a gene: 5. Germline loops: CDR1 ENHRY, CDR2 SYGVKD. The table came from immunoSEQ multiplex PCR; TCRdb's copy has only in-frame clones and leaves some out. The profile shows around 78,000 clones, just under 95% of them singletons. This sequence was found in a woman aged 18-29 years in good health. The sequencing input was blood. This sequence joins TRBV10-3 and TRBJ2-3; 8 nucleotides match TRBD2. This CDR3 reads CATHGGVTDTQYF. The CDR3 bases are TGTGCCACCCACGGGGGGGTCACAGATACGCAGTATTTT.